The 22 T cell receptor beta chains listed next were all sequenced from one sample in a study of T-cell memory formation after mild COVID-19. TCRdb recomputed calls from the 5' RACE reads with MiXCR, one row per CDR3 protein. The sample gives about 140,000 distinct CDR3 sequences, less than 20% of which show up once; about 2% is in the top ten. Source material: PBMCs or a T cell subset sorted from them (not recorded which). The receptors were sampled from an adult woman who had mild COVID-19 (a few samples of this study predate the infection). Cell type and time point are not known.

The CDR3 DNA follows: TGTGCCAGCAGCCGAGCGCTGGAGACCCAGTACTTC. It encodes CASSRALETQYF. The rearrangement joins TRBV12-3 or TRBV12-4 to TRBJ2-5; D is unclear. The CDR3 is 12 amino acids. V was clipped by 6 bases and J by 5 bases, with 10 bases between them.

The genes are TRBV5-1 and TRBJ1-6, with unresolved D. Trimming shortened V by 4 bases and J by 3 bases, and 11 bases separated the two germline ends. CDR3 size: 15 residues. The germline V gene encodes CDR1 SGHRS and CDR2 YFSETQ. In DNA, the CDR3 is TGCGCCAGCAGCAGCAGGCCCGGCTATAATTCACCCCTCCACTTT. Translated, it gives CASSSRPGYNSPLHF.

The V call is TRBV14, the J call TRBJ1-6; no firm D call. The V gene's germline CDR1 is SGHDN and CDR2 FVKESK. Trimming took off 1 base at V and 6 bases at J, with 10 bases between the two ends. The length of the CDR3 is 15 residues. Here the CDR3 reads CASSQGWESNSPLHF. CDR3 bases: TGTGCCAGCAGCCAAGGATGGGAATCTAATTCACCCCTCCACTTT.

V gene TRBV6-2 or TRBV6-3 combines with J gene TRBJ2-1; 8 bases fit TRBD2. Germline lookup yields CDR1 MNHEY and CDR2 SVGEGT. V shed 6 bases, J shed 2 bases, and the junction held 6 bases outside the gene matches. There are 15 residues in the CDR3. The DNA of the CDR3 is TGTGCCAGCAGCTTCATAGCGGGACCCTACAATGAGCAGTTCTTC. It specifies CASSFIAGPYNEQFF.

This clonotype was seen only a few times. The chain uses TRBV29-1 and TRBJ2-7; possible D gene TRBD1, 5 bases. The germline V gene encodes CDR1 SQVTM and CDR2 ANQGSEA. The CDR3 runs to 13 residues. Trimming removed 4 bases from V and 4 bases from J, with 14 bases in between. The CDR3 sequence: CSVVSRATYEQYF. The CDR3 nucleotides are TGCAGCGTTGTATCCAGGGCCACGTACGAGCAGTACTTC.

The V call is TRBV29-1, the J call TRBJ1-2; D gene ambiguous. The CDR3 is made up of 10 amino acids. Trimming stripped 4 bases from V and 6 bases from J, with 6 bases between. Germline V gives CDR1 SQVTM, CDR2 ANQGSEA. CDR3 amino acids: CSVAFNGYTF. CDR3 sequence (DNA): TGCAGCGTTGCTTTTAATGGCTACACCTTC.

The V call is TRBV30, the J call TRBJ2-2, with D tentatively TRBD2 (6 bases). The CDR3 extends over 16 amino acids. Per germline, CDR1 GTSNPN and CDR2 SVGIG (reference sequence). V lost 2 bases and J lost 0, with 13 bases in between. CDR3 in amino acids: CAWSPGLLSNTGELFF. The CDR3 DNA follows: TGTGCCTGGAGTCCGGGACTCCTATCGAACACCGGGGAGCTGTTTTTT.

This clonotype was recorded a few times. This chain links TRBV7-9 with TRBJ2-7; tentative D call: TRBD2 (5 bases). V gave up 5 bases and J gave up 7 bases, with 18 bases separating them. The CDR3 runs to 14 residues. Germline V lookup: CDR1 SEHNR, CDR2 FQNEAQ (reference sequence). CDR3 DNA: TGTGCCAGCAGCCCGGAGGAGCTTTTGAGGGAGCAGTACTTC. Protein product: CASSPEELLREQYF.

This clonotype was found a few times. CDR3 sequence reads: CASSSPWSNQPQHF. The CDR3 DNA reads as TGTGCCAGCAGTTCACCGTGGAGCAATCAGCCCCAGCATTTT. The rearrangement joins TRBV27 to TRBJ1-5; D ambiguous. Germline lookup yields CDR1 MNHEY and CDR2 SMNVEV (reference sequence). The V and J ends lost 4 bases and 1 base respectively, with 8 bases between them. The CDR3 consists of 14 residues.

There are a few counts of this clonotype. V and J are TRBV13 and TRBJ2-7; 9 bases match TRBD2. Germline values: CDR1 PRHDT, CDR2 FYEKMQ (reference sequence). With V trimmed by 5 bases and J by 0 bases, 11 bases remained unmatched. The CDR3 contains 17 residues. The CDR3, as DNA: TGTGCCAGCAGCCTGAAGCGGGGGGCTGGACGCTCCTACGAGCAGTACTTC. It translates to CASSLKRGAGRSYEQYF.

The chain is built from TRBV6-2 or TRBV6-3 and TRBJ2-5; D is undetermined. Trimming pared 0 bases from V and 5 bases from J, leaving 7 bases between. This CDR3 comprises 13 residues. Germline loops: CDR1 MNHEY, CDR2 SVGEGT. CDR3 amino acids: CASSYSMKETQYF. CDR3 DNA: TGTGCCAGCAGTTACTCGATGAAGGAGACCCAGTACTTC.

The V gene is TRBV4-3, the J gene TRBJ2-7; 11 bases align to TRBD1. The V gene end was trimmed by 4 bases and the J gene end by 5 bases; junction bases not matched to a gene: 7. CDR3 size: 15 residues. Germline CDR1 and CDR2: LGHNA and YSLEER. CDR3 bases: TGCGCCAGCAGCCCCCAGAGGACAGGGGGCCACGAGCAGTACTTC. Amino acids: CASSPQRTGGHEQYF.

This clonotype has ten or more counts. The V call is TRBV6-5, the J call TRBJ2-1, with 15 bases aligning to TRBD2. The CDR3 runs to 15 residues. Germline V gene sequence: CDR1 MNHEY, CDR2 SVGAGI. Trimming took 4 bases from V and 9 from J; bases not matched to a gene: 4. CDR3 amino acids: CASSSGTSGRREQFF. CDR3 sequence (DNA): TGTGCCAGCAGTTCCGGGACTAGCGGGAGGCGTGAGCAGTTCTTC.

CDR3 loop: CASSHQGGPNRSTGELFF. In nucleotides, the CDR3 is TGTGCCAGCAGCCACCAGGGGGGGCCCAACCGGAGCACCGGGGAGCTGTTTTTT. This chain uses TRBV11-2 with TRBJ2-2; D could derive from TRBD1 or TRBD2 (7 bases each). V was shortened by 5 bases and J by 4 bases, with 23 bases between the two germline ends. CDR1 is SGHAT and CDR2 is FQNNGV in the germline V gene. This CDR3 comprises 18 residues. Using reference TRBV11-2 and TRBJ2-2 for the parts outside the CDR3, the full variable domain is EAGVAQSPRYKIIEKRQSVAFWCNPISGHATLYWYQQILGQGPKLLIQFQNNGVVDDSQLPKDRFSAERLKGVDSTLKIQPAKLEDSAVYLCASSHQGGPNRSTGELFFGEGSRLTVL.

J is TRBJ1-1 and V is TRBV5-1, with TRBD1 matching over 9 bases. The germline CDR1 and CDR2 sequences are SGHRS and YFSETQ. V trimming: 2 bases; J trimming: 1 base; junction bases outside the gene matches: 12. This CDR3 has 18 residues. The CDR3 reads CASSFYGTGLRRNTEAFF. The CDR3 region has the DNA TGCGCCAGCAGCTTTTACGGGACAGGGCTTCGTAGGAACACTGAAGCTTTCTTT.

This clonotype was found a few times. The chain has TRBV12-3 or TRBV12-4 and TRBJ2-4; 7 bases are shared with TRBD1. With 6 bases clipped from V and 0 bases from J, the junction kept 8 bases outside the gene matches. This CDR3 has 16 residues. The CDR3 reads CASSIQGLLAKNIQYF. CDR3 DNA: TGTGCCAGCAGCATACAGGGGCTACTAGCCAAAAACATTCAGTACTTC.

V usage is TRBV20-1 and J usage is TRBJ1-1; possible D gene TRBD1, 6 bases. V shed 7 bases and J shed 3 bases, with 21 bases lying between them. There are 15 residues in the CDR3. CDR1 DFQATT and CDR2 SNEGSKA come from the germline V gene (reference sequence). DNA for the CDR3: TGCAGTGGTAATGGATACCACGAGGGGGACACTGAAGCTTTCTTT. It is translated as CSGNGYHEGDTEAFF.

The genes are TRBV9 and TRBJ2-1; D uncertain. This CDR3 region has 13 residues. Per the germline V gene, CDR1 is SGDLS and CDR2 is YYNGEE. V gave up 4 bases and J gave up 4 bases, with 9 bases separating them. CDR3 residues: CASSSEPYNEQFF. DNA for the CDR3: TGTGCCAGCAGCTCGGAACCATACAATGAGCAGTTCTTC.

A few counts support this clonotype. The chain recombines TRBV12-3 or TRBV12-4 with TRBJ2-5; D is perhaps TRBD2 (7 bases). This CDR3 is built from 13 residues. Trimming stripped 7 bases from V and 6 bases from J, with 15 bases between. CDR3 sequence (DNA): TGTGCCAGCACCGACGGGGGGCCAAAGACCCAGTACTTC. Amino acid sequence: CASTDGGPKTQYF.

This chain connects TRBV7-2 to TRBJ1-5; no clear D. CDR3 length: 13 residues. From germline, CDR1 is SGHTA and CDR2 FQGNSA. V was pared by 6 bases and J by 3 bases, with 9 bases between. The chain's CDR3 is CASRLQANQPQHF. CDR3 in DNA: TGTGCCAGCAGGCTACAAGCCAATCAGCCCCAGCATTTT.

This clonotype was recorded a few times. The V gene is TRBV10-3, the J gene TRBJ1-3, with D possibly being TRBD1 (6 bases). The CDR3 runs to 13 residues. The germline V gene encodes CDR1 ENHRY and CDR2 SYGVKD. Deletions cut 6 bases from V and 0 bases from J, with 6 bases between. The CDR3 reads CAIRGHSGNTIYF. DNA for the CDR3: TGTGCCATCAGGGGACACTCTGGAAACACCATATATTTT.

This clonotype has more than one count but fewer than ten. The chain combines TRBV5-1 with TRBJ2-7; no clear D. The germline CDR1 and CDR2 sequences are SGHRS and YFSETQ. The germline V and J ends were trimmed by 0 bases and 1 base, with 8 bases remaining between them. The CDR3 runs 14 residues. CDR3 in DNA: TGCGCCAGCAGCTTGGCGACGGCTTCCTACGAGCAGTACTTC. Residues: CASSLATASYEQYF.